These 3 T cell receptor beta chains share one sample of origin, sequenced in a study. TCRdb ran MiXCR on the 5' RACE reads and lists one entry per CDR3 protein. The sample records about 50,000 distinct CDR3 sequences, around 28% being singletons. Sample: naive CD4+ T cells sorted from blood. This sample's subset: naive CD4+ T cells, CD4+CD45RA+CD25-. These receptor sequences come from a female donor with breast cancer.

This clonotype was found a few times. V gene TRBV7-8 combines with J gene TRBJ2-7; 14 nucleotides agree with TRBD2. Germline V gives CDR1 SGHVS, CDR2 FQNEAQ. V shed 7 bases and J 0 bases; nucleotides not matched to a gene: 11. CDR3 size: 18 residues. In DNA form, the CDR3 reads TGTGCCAGCATGCTGACTAGCGGGGGGGCGCTTTTCTCCTACGAGCAGTACTTC. The encoded protein is CASMLTSGGALFSYEQYF.

A few counts support this clonotype. This sequence joins TRBV6-6 and TRBJ1-1; no clear D. The CDR3 spans 13 residues. Germline V CDR1 and CDR2: MNHNY, SVGAGI (reference sequence). The V and J ends lost 6 bases and 9 bases respectively, with 17 bases between them. CDR3: CASRSTGRTKAFF. CDR3 DNA sequence: TGTGCCAGCAGGAGCACCGGGAGGACGAAAGCTTTCTTT.

The CDR3 DNA sequence: TGCGCCAGCAGCTTGGGCCAGGGTAGAGAGACCCAGTACTTC. It encodes CASSLGQGRETQYF. The J gene is TRBJ2-5, the V gene TRBV5-1, with D perhaps matching TRBD1 (5 bases). This CDR3 is 14 amino acids long. Germline CDR1 and CDR2: SGHRS and YFSETQ. With 0 bases removed from V and 4 bases from J, the gap between germline ends came to 10 bases.